Following are 8 T cell receptor beta chains from one sample sequenced in a study of early T cells in non-severe SARS-CoV-2 infection. Each CDR3 protein gets one entry after TCRdb re-called the 5' RACE reads with MiXCR. The sample includes fewer than 90,000 distinct CDR3 sequences, 14% of them seen just once. Sequenced material: whole blood. Source of these receptors: an adult who was a healthcare worker with PCR-confirmed SARS-CoV-2 infection or an uninfected control (not recorded which).

The V and J genes are TRBV20-1 and TRBJ1-1; D remains ambiguous. The germline V gene has CDR1 DFQATT and CDR2 SNEGSKA (reference sequence). This CDR3 region has 12 residues. The V gene lost 0 bases and the J gene lost 5 bases, with 7 bases spanning the gap. CDR3 loop: CSAREGFTEAFF. The CDR3 coding sequence is TGCAGTGCTAGAGAAGGGTTTACTGAAGCTTTCTTT.

The table lists this clonotype with many counts. The chain has TRBV28 and TRBJ2-7, with D maybe TRBD2 (5 bases). Per germline, CDR1 MDHEN and CDR2 SYDVKM. Trimming shortened V by 5 bases and J by 5 bases, and 10 bases separated the two germline ends. The CDR3 is 12 amino acids. CDR3 region: CASSPPGDEQYF. In DNA, the CDR3 is TGTGCCAGCAGTCCCCCCGGGGACGAGCAGTACTTC. The entire variable domain, with the rest obtained from reference TRBV28 and TRBJ2-7, is as follows: DVKVTQSSRYLVKRTGEKVFLECVQDMDHENMFWYRQDPGLGLRLIYFSYDVKMKEKGDIPEGYSVSREKKERFSLILESASTNQTSMYLCASSPPGDEQYFGPGTRLTVT.

This clonotype was counted at least ten times. The V and J genes are TRBV6-5 and TRBJ1-6, with D possibly matching TRBD1 (5 bases). Looked up from germline, CDR1 is MNHEY and CDR2 is SVGAGI. This CDR3 comprises 21 residues. V lost 0 bases and J 0 bases, leaving 21 bases between the germline ends. The CDR3 nucleotides read TGTGCCAGCAGTTACTCGTATCCCGGGACCCGCTCAAACTCCTATAATTCACCCCTCCACTTT. Residues: CASSYSYPGTRSNSYNSPLHF.

The J gene is TRBJ2-3, the V gene TRBV29-1; possible D gene TRBD1, 6 bases. CDR1 is SQVTM and CDR2 is ANQGSEA in the germline V gene. The V and J ends lost 4 bases and 1 base respectively, with 9 bases between them. The CDR3 extends over 13 amino acids. CDR3 DNA: TGCAGCGTTGGGGCAGGGGGCACAGATACGCAGTATTTT. Translated, it gives CSVGAGGTDTQYF.

The chain uses TRBV29-1 and TRBJ2-3; D is possibly TRBD2 (6 bases). Germline values: CDR1 SQVTM, CDR2 ANQGSEA. This CDR3 is built from 15 residues. V was pared by 4 bases and J by 2 bases, with 16 bases between. The CDR3 DNA reads as TGCAGCGTTGCTTTAGGCGGAGGGAACACAGATACGCAGTATTTT. It translates to CSVALGGGNTDTQYF.

This clonotype appeared a few times. This rearrangement joins TRBV27 to TRBJ1-5; D gene unclear. The ends were cut back, 3 bases at V and 2 bases at J, with 11 bases in the middle. Germline-derived CDR1 and CDR2 are MNHEY and SMNVEV (reference sequence). The CDR3 runs to 15 residues. CDR3 sequence reads: CASSLYGLGNQPQHF. The DNA of the CDR3 is TGTGCCAGCAGTTTGTACGGTCTCGGCAATCAGCCCCAGCATTTT.

This clonotype was found many times. The chain carries TRBV29-1 and TRBJ1-1, with D maybe TRBD1 (5 bases). The CDR3 contains 12 residues. Germline V gene sequence: CDR1 SQVTM, CDR2 ANQGSEA. Trimming removed 3 bases from V and 5 bases from J, with 10 bases in between. The CDR3 DNA reads as TGCAGCGTTGACCCTGGGGGTACTGAAGCTTTCTTT. This gives the protein CSVDPGGTEAFF.

This clonotype was observed many times. V and J are TRBV12-3 or TRBV12-4 and TRBJ1-6, with TRBD1 as a possible D gene (5 bases). V was trimmed by 4 bases and J by 9 bases, leaving 10 bases between them. The CDR3 sequence is 13 residues long. The CDR3, as DNA: TGTGCCAGCAGTTCCTCCGGGGGTTCACCCCTCCACTTT. The encoded protein is CASSSSGGSPLHF.